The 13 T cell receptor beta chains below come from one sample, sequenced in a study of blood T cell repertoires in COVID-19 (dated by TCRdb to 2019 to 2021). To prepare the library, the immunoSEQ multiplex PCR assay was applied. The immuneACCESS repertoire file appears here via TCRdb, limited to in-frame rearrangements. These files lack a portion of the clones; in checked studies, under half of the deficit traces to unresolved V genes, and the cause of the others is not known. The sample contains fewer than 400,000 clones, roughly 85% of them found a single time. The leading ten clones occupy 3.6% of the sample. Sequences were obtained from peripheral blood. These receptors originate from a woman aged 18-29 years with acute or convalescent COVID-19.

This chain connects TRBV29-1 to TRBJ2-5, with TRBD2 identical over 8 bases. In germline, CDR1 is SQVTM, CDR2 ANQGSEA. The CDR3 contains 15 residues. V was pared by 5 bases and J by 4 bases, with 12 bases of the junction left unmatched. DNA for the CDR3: TGCAGCGTTTTTGGCCTCACTAGCGGCCTAGAGACCCAGTACTTC. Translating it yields CSVFGLTSGLETQYF.

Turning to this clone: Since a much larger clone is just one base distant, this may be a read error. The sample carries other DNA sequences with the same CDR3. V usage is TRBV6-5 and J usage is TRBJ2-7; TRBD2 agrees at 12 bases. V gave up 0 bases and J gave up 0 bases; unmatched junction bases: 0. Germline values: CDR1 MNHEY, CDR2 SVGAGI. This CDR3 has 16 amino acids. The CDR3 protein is CASSYSTSGSSYEQYF. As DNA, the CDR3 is TGTGCCAGCAGTTACTCGACTAGCGGGAGCTCCTACGAGCAGTACTTC.

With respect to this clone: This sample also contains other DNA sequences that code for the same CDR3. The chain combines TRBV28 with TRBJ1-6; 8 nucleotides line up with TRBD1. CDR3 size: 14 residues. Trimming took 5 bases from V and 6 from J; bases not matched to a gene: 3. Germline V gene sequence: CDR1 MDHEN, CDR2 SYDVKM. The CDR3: CASSPGQGNSPLHF. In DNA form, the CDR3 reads TGTGCCAGCAGTCCAGGACAGGGTAATTCACCCCTCCACTTT. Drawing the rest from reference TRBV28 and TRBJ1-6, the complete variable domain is DVKVTQSSRYLVKRTGEKVFLECVQDMDHENMFWYRQDPGLGLRLIYFSYDVKMKEKGDIPEGYSVSREKKERFSLILESASTNQTSMYLCASSPGQGNSPLHFGNGTRLTVT.

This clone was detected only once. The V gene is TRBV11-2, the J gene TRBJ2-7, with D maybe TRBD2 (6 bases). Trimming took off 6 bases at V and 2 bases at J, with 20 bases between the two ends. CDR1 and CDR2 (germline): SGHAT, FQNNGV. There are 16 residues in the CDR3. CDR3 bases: TGTGCCAGCAGTTACATCCCGACTAGTTCCCCCTACGAGCAGTACTTC. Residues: CASSYIPTSSPYEQYF.

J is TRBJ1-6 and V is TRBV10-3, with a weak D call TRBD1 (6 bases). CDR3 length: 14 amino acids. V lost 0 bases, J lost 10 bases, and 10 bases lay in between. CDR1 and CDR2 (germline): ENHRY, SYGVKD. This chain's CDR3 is CAISESKGESPLHF. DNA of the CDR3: TGTGCCATCAGTGAGTCCAAGGGGGAGTCACCCCTCCACTTT.

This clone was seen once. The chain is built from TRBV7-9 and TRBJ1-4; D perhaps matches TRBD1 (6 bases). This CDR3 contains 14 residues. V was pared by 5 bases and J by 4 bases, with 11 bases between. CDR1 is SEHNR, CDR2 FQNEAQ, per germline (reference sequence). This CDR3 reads CASSLTGNNEKLFF. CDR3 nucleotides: TGTGCCAGCAGCCTTACAGGGAATAATGAAAAACTGTTTTTT.

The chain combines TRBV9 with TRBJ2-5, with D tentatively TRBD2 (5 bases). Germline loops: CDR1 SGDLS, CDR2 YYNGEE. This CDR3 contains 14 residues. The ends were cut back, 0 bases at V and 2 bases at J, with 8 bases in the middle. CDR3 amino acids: CASSVVPGQETQYF. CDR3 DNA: TGTGCCAGCAGCGTAGTCCCGGGGCAAGAGACCCAGTACTTC.

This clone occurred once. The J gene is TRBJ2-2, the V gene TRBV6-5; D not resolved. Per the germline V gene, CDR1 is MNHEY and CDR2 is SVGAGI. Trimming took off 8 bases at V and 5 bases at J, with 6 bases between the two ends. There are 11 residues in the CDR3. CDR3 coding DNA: TGTGCCAGCGGCCGTACCGGGGAGCTGTTTTTT. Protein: CASGRTGELFF.

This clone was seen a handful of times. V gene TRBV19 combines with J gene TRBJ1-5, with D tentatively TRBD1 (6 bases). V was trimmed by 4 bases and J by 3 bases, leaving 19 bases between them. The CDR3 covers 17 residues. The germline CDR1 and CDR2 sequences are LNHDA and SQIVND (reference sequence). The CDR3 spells CASSTRPGQGVNQPQHF. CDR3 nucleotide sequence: TGTGCCAGTAGTACTAGACCGGGACAAGGGGTCAATCAGCCCCAGCATTTT.

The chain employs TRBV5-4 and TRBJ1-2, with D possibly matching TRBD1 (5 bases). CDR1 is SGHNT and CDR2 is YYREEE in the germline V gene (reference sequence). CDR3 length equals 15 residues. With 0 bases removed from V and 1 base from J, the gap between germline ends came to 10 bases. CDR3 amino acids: CASSLEGRSNYGYTF. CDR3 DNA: TGTGCCAGCAGCTTGGAGGGGCGGAGTAACTATGGCTACACCTTC.

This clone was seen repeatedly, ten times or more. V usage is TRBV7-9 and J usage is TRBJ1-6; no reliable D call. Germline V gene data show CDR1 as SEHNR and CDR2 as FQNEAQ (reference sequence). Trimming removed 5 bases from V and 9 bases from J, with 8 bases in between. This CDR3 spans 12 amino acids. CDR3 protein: CASSGGSSPLHF. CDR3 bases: TGTGCCAGCAGCGGAGGCAGTTCACCCCTCCACTTT.

The CDR3 DNA sequence: TGTGCCAGCAGTTACCCGGGACAGTCCTACGAGCAGTACTTC. Its protein product is CASSYPGQSYEQYF. The rearrangement uses TRBV6-6 and TRBJ2-7; 7 nucleotides align to TRBD1. The CDR3 spans 14 residues. J lost 1 base, V lost 2 bases, and 2 bases had no gene match. Germline CDR1 is MNHNY and CDR2 is SVGAGI (reference sequence).

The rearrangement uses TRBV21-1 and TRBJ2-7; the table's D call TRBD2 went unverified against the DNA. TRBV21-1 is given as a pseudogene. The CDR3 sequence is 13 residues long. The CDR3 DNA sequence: TGTGCCAGCACCCTTCGGCTAACGGGCGAGCAGTACTTC. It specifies CASTLRLTGEQYF.